Below, 29 T cell receptor beta chains from the same sample are listed, as sequenced in a study of T cells after yellow fever vaccination. TCRdb reanalysed the 5' RACE reads using MiXCR and keeps one entry per CDR3 protein. The repertoire consists of hundreds of thousands of distinct CDR3 sequences, with about 17% occurring once and the leading ten covering about a sixth. The source material was PBMCs, sampled before the yellow fever booster vaccination. The receptors originated from a man between 18 and 29 years old who received the YFV17D yellow fever vaccine.

The sample holds a few counts of this clonotype. The genes are TRBV6-2 or TRBV6-3 and TRBJ2-5; TRBD2 is a possible D gene (6 bases). Germline lookup yields CDR1 MNHEY and CDR2 SVGEGT. V was clipped by 0 bases and J by 4 bases, with 12 bases between them. This CDR3 is built from 15 residues. CDR3 region: CASSYSLGSGETQYF. The CDR3 DNA is TGTGCCAGCAGTTACTCGCTTGGTAGCGGAGAGACCCAGTACTTC.

The rearrangement joins TRBV18 to TRBJ1-1; D gene ambiguous. Trimming took off 0 bases at V and 6 bases at J, with 8 bases between the two ends. CDR3 length: 13 amino acids. From germline, CDR1 is KGHSH and CDR2 LQKENI. The CDR3 reads CASSPPGQPEAFF. CDR3 DNA: TGTGCCAGCTCACCACCTGGGCAGCCTGAAGCTTTCTTT.

V is TRBV9 and J is TRBJ2-1; perhaps D is TRBD1 or TRBD2 (6 bases each). The CDR3 is 14 amino acids. The V end was cut by 3 bases, the J end by 2 bases, with 9 bases between. Germline CDR1 is SGDLS and CDR2 is YYNGEE. The CDR3 is CASSGGAPYNEQFF. CDR3 DNA: TGTGCCAGCAGCGGGGGGGCCCCCTACAATGAGCAGTTCTTC.

This CDR3 is CASRDRSGDYEQYF. CDR3 bases: TGTGCCAGTAGGGACAGGTCTGGGGACTACGAGCAGTACTTC. This chain links TRBV19 with TRBJ2-7, with 7 bases fitting TRBD1. After removal of 6 bases from V and 3 bases from J, the junction contained 8 bases not matched to a gene. CDR1 and CDR2 (germline): LNHDA, SQIVND (reference sequence). The CDR3 is 14 amino acids. The full variable domain, its missing parts supplied by reference TRBV19 and TRBJ2-7, is DGGITQSPKYLFRKEGQNVTLSCEQNLNHDAMYWYRQDPGQGLRLIYYSQIVNDFQKGDIAEGYSVSREKKESFPLTVTSAQKNPTAFYLCASRDRSGDYEQYFGPGTRLTVT.

In the case of this clonotype: This may stem from a read error, because a much larger clone lies one nucleotide away. V gene TRBV6-6 combines with J gene TRBJ1-1; D call uncertain. The germline V and J ends were trimmed by 6 bases and 4 bases, with 15 bases remaining between them. CDR3 length equals 14 residues. Germline loops: CDR1 MNHNY, CDR2 SVGAGI (reference sequence). Written as DNA, the CDR3 is TGTGCCAGCAGCCGAACTGGTGGGTCCACTGAAGCTTTCTTT. It specifies CASSRTGGSTEAFF.

This clonotype has only a few counts. This rearrangement joins TRBV20-1 to TRBJ2-3; TRBD2 matches at 12 bases. The V segment lost 4 bases and the J segment 6 bases; nucleotides outside the gene matches: 5. CDR1 is DFQATT and CDR2 is SNEGSKA in the germline V gene (reference sequence). The CDR3 totals 14 residues. The CDR3 spells CSAKTSGGNDTQYF. As DNA, the CDR3 is TGCAGTGCTAAGACTAGCGGGGGAAATGATACGCAGTATTTT.

Ten or more counts support this clonotype. This chain joins TRBV20-1 and TRBJ2-7, with D possibly matching TRBD1 (5 bases). Trimming removed 6 bases at V and 3 bases at J, with 9 bases between. The CDR3 has 11 amino acids. Germline CDR1 DFQATT, CDR2 SNEGSKA (reference sequence). In DNA, the CDR3 is TGCAGTGCCCACGACAGCTACGAGCAGTACGTC. Protein product: CSAHDSYEQYV.

The rearrangement uses TRBV29-1 and TRBJ1-5; D might be TRBD1 (6 bases). The CDR3 has 13 residues. Germline V gene sequence: CDR1 SQVTM, CDR2 ANQGSEA. Trimming cost V 4 bases and J 3 bases, with 10 bases left between them. This chain's CDR3 is CSVVGGPNQPQHF. CDR3 bases: TGCAGCGTTGTCGGGGGGCCCAATCAGCCCCAGCATTTT.

The V call is TRBV6-5, the J call TRBJ2-7, with D maybe TRBD1 (5 bases). This CDR3 spans 13 amino acids. Between the trimmed V and J ends, which lost 2 bases and 2 bases, there was a span of 7 bases. The V gene's germline CDR1 is MNHEY and CDR2 SVGAGI. Written as DNA, the CDR3 is TGTGCCAGCAGTTACCAGGGTACCTACGAGCAGTACTTC. This codes for CASSYQGTYEQYF.

The chain carries TRBV4-2 and TRBJ2-2, with 7 bases fitting TRBD1. There are 15 residues in the CDR3. The germline gives CDR1 LGHNA, CDR2 YNFKEQ. Germline trimming cut 1 base from V and 7 bases from J; bases unmatched to any gene: 6. The CDR3 nucleotides read TGTGCCAGCAGCCAAGGGAACAGGGGTCACGGGGAGCTGTTTTTT. The encoded protein is CASSQGNRGHGELFF.

This clonotype was counted a few times. The chain joins TRBV20-1 to TRBJ1-3; no definite D call. Per the germline V gene, CDR1 is DFQATT and CDR2 is SNEGSKA (reference sequence). The V gene lost 0 bases and the J gene lost 0 bases, with 9 bases spanning the gap. The CDR3 is made up of 15 amino acids. The CDR3 nucleotides read TGCAGTGCTAGAGATTTCGAGAGCTCTGGAAACACCATATATTTT. Translating it yields CSARDFESSGNTIYF.

The chain couples TRBV20-1 to TRBJ2-1; the D gene is possibly TRBD2 (6 bases). The V end lost 1 base, the J end lost 1 base, and 8 bases lay between the germline ends. CDR1 and CDR2 from the germline V gene are DFQATT and SNEGSKA (reference sequence). The CDR3 is made up of 14 amino acids. CDR3 amino acids: CSARVGGSYNEQFF. The CDR3 nucleotides read TGCAGTGCTAGAGTCGGGGGTTCCTACAATGAGCAGTTCTTC.

The rearrangement links TRBV5-1 to TRBJ2-7; the match to TRBD1 covers 10 bases. Germline V lookup: CDR1 SGHRS, CDR2 YFSETQ. The V segment lost 4 bases and the J segment 5 bases; nucleotides outside the gene matches: 6. The CDR3 sequence is 14 residues long. The CDR3 reads CASSGGGTGDEQYV. The DNA for the CDR3 is TGCGCCAGCAGCGGAGGGGGGACAGGGGACGAGCAGTACGTC.

This clonotype was detected only a few times. This chain links TRBV4-3 with TRBJ2-1, with D possibly being TRBD2 (6 bases). The CDR3 consists of 14 residues. The ends were cut back, 4 bases at V and 6 bases at J, with 13 bases in the middle. Germline V lookup: CDR1 LGHNA, CDR2 YSLEER. CDR3 in DNA: TGCGCCAGCAGCCGGGAGGCGCAGGGCAATGAGCAGTTCTTC. Its protein is CASSREAQGNEQFF.

This clonotype was detected many times. The rearrangement joins TRBV7-3 to TRBJ1-5; D unresolved. Trimming took off 2 bases at V and 0 bases at J, with 8 bases between the two ends. Germline V CDR1 and CDR2: SGHTA, FQGTGA. The CDR3 has 15 residues. CDR3 nucleotides: TGTGCCAGCAGCTTATGGGCAAATAGCAATCAGCCCCAGCATTTT. Its protein is CASSLWANSNQPQHF.

The gene calls are TRBV7-2 and TRBJ2-1; 11 bases match TRBD1. Trimming at V came to 5 bases and at J to 10 bases, leaving 10 bases not matched to a gene. The CDR3 has 15 residues. Germline CDR1 reads SGHTA; CDR2 reads FQGNSA. This CDR3 reads CASSRGQGVLREQFF. CDR3 nucleotide sequence: TGTGCCAGCAGCCGGGGACAGGGGGTTCTACGGGAGCAGTTCTTC. Filled out from reference TRBV7-2 and TRBJ2-1, the complete variable domain reads GAGVSQSPSNKVTEKGKDVELRCDPISGHTALYWYRQSLGQGLEFLIYFQGNSAPDKSGLPSDRFSAERTGGSVSTLTIQRTQQEDSAVYLCASSRGQGVLREQFFGPGTRLTVL.

This clonotype was counted only a few times. CDR3 region: CASSAGRGWEKLFF. In nucleotides, the CDR3 is TGTGCCAGCAGTGCGGGGAGGGGTTGGGAAAAACTGTTTTTT. This chain joins TRBV6-1 and TRBJ1-4, with D perhaps TRBD1 (5 bases). V lost 4 bases to trimming and J lost 8 bases, with 14 bases between them. Germline CDR1 and CDR2: MNHNS and SASEGT. The CDR3 is 14 amino acids.

The V call is TRBV4-3, the J call TRBJ2-3; D is uncertain. The germline gives CDR1 LGHNA, CDR2 YSLEER. This CDR3 comprises 15 residues. The ends were cut back, 1 base at V and 0 bases at J, with 8 bases in the middle. CDR3 in DNA: TGCGCCAGCAGCCAAGCCTACACTAGCACAGATACGCAGTATTTT. The encoded protein is CASSQAYTSTDTQYF.

This clonotype has a handful of counts. The rearrangement joins TRBV7-9 to TRBJ1-5; no reliable D call. The CDR3 consists of 16 residues. V dropped 1 base and J dropped 1 base, with 11 bases sitting between them. In germline, CDR1 is SEHNR, CDR2 FQNEAQ (reference sequence). The CDR3: CASSLGQLGSNQPQHF. As DNA, the CDR3 is TGTGCCAGCAGCTTAGGACAACTAGGGAGCAATCAGCCCCAGCATTTT.

The genes are TRBV7-2 and TRBJ1-1; no firm D call. The CDR3 is 13 amino acids. V gave up 3 bases and J gave up 4 bases, with 9 bases separating them. The V gene's germline CDR1 is SGHTA and CDR2 FQGNSA. DNA of the CDR3: TGTGCCAGCAGCTTCTATCGAGGCACTGAAGCTTTCTTT. Translated: CASSFYRGTEAFF.

This chain links TRBV29-1 with TRBJ2-3, with TRBD2 matching over 7 bases. Germline CDR1 is SQVTM and CDR2 is ANQGSEA. V lost 6 bases to trimming and J lost 0 bases; unmatched junction nucleotides: 3. The CDR3 runs to 13 residues. The CDR3 reads CSVSSGSTDTQYF. The CDR3 coding sequence is TGCAGCGTATCTAGCGGAAGCACAGATACGCAGTATTTT.

V and J are TRBV9 and TRBJ2-5; 7 nucleotides line up with TRBD2. The CDR3 sequence is 17 residues long. Germline CDR1 is SGDLS and CDR2 is YYNGEE. J was trimmed by 5 bases and V by 0 bases; bases with no gene match: 13. The CDR3 DNA is TGTGCCAGCAGCGTAGTACTAGCGTTCCTCCTAGGGGAGACCCAGTACTTC. Amino acids: CASSVVLAFLLGETQYF.

At least ten counts were recorded for this clonotype. This chain connects TRBV7-2 to TRBJ1-2, with 7 bases fitting TRBD1. Germline V gene lookup returns CDR1 SGHTA and CDR2 FQGNSA. The length of the CDR3 is 14 residues. Germline trimming cut 5 bases from V and 4 bases from J; bases unmatched to any gene: 7. In nucleotides, the CDR3 is TGTGCCAGCAGCCTAACCGGGACAGCCTATGGCTACACCTTC. Amino acids: CASSLTGTAYGYTF.

This clonotype was seen ten or more times. The DNA is omitted, as the CDR3 cannot be located on it reliably, and the CDR3 follows TCRdb's listing. This chain connects TRBV7-6 to TRBJ2-2; the table assigns TRBD1, which was not confirmed against the DNA. Per germline, CDR1 SGHVS and CDR2 FNYEAQ. From its first to its last residue, the CDR3 has 18 amino acids. The CDR3: CASILVSRGGYSTGELFF.

The chain joins TRBV4-3 to TRBJ1-3; D might be TRBD1 (5 bases). V lost 0 bases and J lost 0, with 6 bases in between. The germline V gene encodes CDR1 LGHNA and CDR2 YSLEER. The CDR3 runs to 15 residues. CDR3 bases: TGCGCCAGCAGCCAAGACAGGGTCTCTGGAAACACCATATATTTT. Residues: CASSQDRVSGNTIYF.

This clonotype was recorded a few times. This chain uses TRBV18 with TRBJ2-5; D remains unclear. V shed 3 bases and J shed 3 bases, with 11 bases lying between them. The CDR3 extends over 14 amino acids. Germline values: CDR1 KGHSH, CDR2 LQKENI. CDR3 amino acids: CASSPSGPEETQYF. CDR3 bases: TGTGCCAGCTCACCCTCCGGGCCAGAAGAGACCCAGTACTTC.

In this sample, this clonotype turned up a few times. The V call is TRBV5-4, the J call TRBJ2-1, with 9 positions matching TRBD2. Germline CDR1 SGHNT, CDR2 YYREEE (reference sequence). The CDR3 length is 15 residues. The ends lost 2 bases at V and 3 bases at J; junction bases unmatched: 3. The chain's CDR3 is CASSFPSGDYNEQFF. CDR3 nucleotides: TGTGCCAGCAGCTTTCCTAGCGGGGACTACAATGAGCAGTTCTTC. Variable domain in full (rest from reference TRBV5-4 and TRBJ2-1): ETGVTQSPTHLIKTRGQQVTLRCSSQSGHNTVSWYQQALGQGPQFIFQYYREEENGRGNFPPRFSGLQFPNYSSELNVNALELDDSALYLCASSFPSGDYNEQFFGPGTRLTVL.

In its sample, this clonotype was seen a few times. The chain combines TRBV6-6 with TRBJ2-1, with 7 nucleotides matching TRBD1. This CDR3 region has 14 residues. V trimming: 7 bases; J trimming: 7 bases; junction bases outside the gene matches: 10. Germline values: CDR1 MNHNY, CDR2 SVGAGI (reference sequence). CDR3: CASTLGQVLNEQFF. The DNA of the CDR3 is TGTGCCAGCACCTTAGGACAGGTATTGAATGAGCAGTTCTTC.

This clonotype has only a few counts. The chain is built from TRBV4-1 and TRBJ1-5, with unresolved D. This CDR3 has 15 amino acids. Trimming removed 1 base at V and 9 bases at J, with 16 bases between. Looked up from germline, CDR1 is MGHRA and CDR2 is YSYEKL. CDR3 nucleotides: TGCGCCAGCAGCCAAGTAATGGGCCCCCGGATGCCCCAGCATTTT. This codes for CASSQVMGPRMPQHF.